This entry concerns a single TCR beta chain. No antigen is known for it. No much larger clonotype is one base removed from it; base qualities were not supplied. V is reduced by 4 bases and J by 5 bases, leaving a spacing of 13 bases between them. The CDR3 numbers 14 residues from cysteine through phenylalanine. The retained sequence is limited to the CDR3, 42 bases, with the frame set at the first base. CDR1 and CDR2 are drawn from the germline V gene: MNHNS, SASEGT. Inclusion was restricted to participants for whom at least one PBMC sample before ART initiation and at least two post-ART samples were available. Treatment was received in the United States of America by all participants with HIV. Cryopreserved samples of about 1-10 million PBMC were thawed and washed before DNA extraction. At the time of the earliest PBMC sample, participants with HIV were aged between roughly 20 and 55 years. Each participant contributed PBMC samples from 1-4 timepoints before ART initiation and 2-8 timepoints after ART initiation, with a median of 7 samples. For every participant, serial HIV viral load, CD4+ T-cell count, ART history and demographic data were obtained. Genomic DNA was extracted from unsorted PBMC with a Qiagen kit on a QIAcube, with processing performed in batches of 12 samples.

This sample is part of a study of long-term antiretroviral therapy in people with HIV (dated by TCRdb to between 2020 and 2023). For context, the study as a whole: The earliest samples were collected approximately a decade before the 2015 WHO recommendation for immediate ART, a period when ART was typically delayed until CD4 counts fell. A retrospective serial study tested whether changes in peripheral blood TRB repertoire composition and diversity were associated with ART initiation and durable HIV suppression. A total of roughly 180 cryopreserved PBMC samples were contributed to the cohort by 30 adults with confirmed HIV infection, with samples collected serially over a mean of approximately six years (range 1-12). No cross-contamination during QIAcube processing turned up in test extractions that ran a monoclonal T-cell line alongside some 34 polyclonal samples. Among the approximately 30 participants with HIV, eleven were female.

What the study reported, not specific to this receptor: CDR3 length ranges in HIV repertoires were narrower than in controls, and network structure suggested an antigen-experienced repertoire with only a slight naive shift after ART. No data were available on ART adherence, viral resistance or therapy changes, limiting inferences about post-ART repertoire changes. Because pre-ART samples had limited cell numbers, unsorted PBMC were profiled rather than sorted CD4+ and CD8+ T cells. Starting ART was linked to a significant rise in TRB diversity, yet even after long-term ART the diversity remained significantly lower than in transplant donor controls. Since PBMC availability was limited, sequencing covered only the TCR beta chain, with no alpha chain pairing. Expanded TRB clones identified before ART initiation dominated the repertoire at all time points, although this dominance fluctuated and declined in many PLHIV after ART. The samples span the years 2004 to 2017, and the ART regimens used may be less effective than current regimens.

The immunoSEQ hsTCRB v3.0 assay was used at survey level resolution to sequence the TRB variable region. A depth of 40,000-50,000 T-cell genomes per sample was targeted for TRB sequencing. An Illumina MiSeq with a v3 150-cycle kit was used to sequence the pooled TRB libraries. Processing in the source paper ran as follows. Repertoire analysis was run in R within a reproducible Nextflow workflow that covered QC, data transformation and analysis. LymphoSeq2, an R package for AIRR-Seq data exploration, was used to implement custom analyses. A few samples that yielded fewer than 5000 total TRB sequences were excluded, so that some 190 HIV repertoires were analyzed. Among the approximately 190 retained HIV repertoires, approximately 61 were collected before ART initiation and 120 to 130 after ART initiation. Repertoires were downsampled to 5000 TRB nucleotide sequences, and summary statistics were averaged over 100 downsampling iterations. The analysis kept only TRB sequences whose CDR3 regions were at least seven amino acids long. Diversity was measured with a Shannon entropy-derived clonality score and the Gini coefficient. In the repertoire networks, any two of the top 5000 CDR3 amino acid sequences were connected whenever the two sequences differed by an edit distance of one. GLIPH2 predicted antigen specificity groups and MHC restriction for TRB CDR3 amino acid sequences. Known CMV, EBV, HIV or tissue antigen associations were flagged by matching CDR3 amino acid sequences against VDJdb and McPAS-TCR. Pre-ART, post-ART and control groups were compared with Wilcoxon signed-rank tests and Holm-Bonferroni correction. This immuneACCESS table, as held by TCRdb, lists in-frame sequences with V and J called but not all clones. Of the missing ones, under half trace to an unresolved V gene in checked studies; the others have no known cause. The V and J calls and clone size were taken over from that table, and D and trimming were inferred from the DNA. The table for this sample lists 30,000 to 40,000 clones; approximately 75% of them were counted only once. The ten most abundant clones make up roughly 3.5% of the sample.

The rearranged chain carries TRBV6-1 and TRBJ2-3, with a tentative D gene TRBD2 over 6 matching bases. Sequenced here: unsorted PBMCs, sampled 3 years after starting antiretroviral therapy. This receptor was obtained from a man aged 50 to 60 with HIV. In nucleotides, the sequence is TGTGCCAGCAGTGGGGGGGACCGTGGAGATACGCAGTATTTT. The resulting protein is CASSGGDRGDTQYF.